The T cell receptor beta chain described here comes from a study of blood T cell repertoires in COVID-19. Assay: immunoSEQ multiplex PCR; the TCRdb copy retains only in-frame clones and omits some. The sample shows about 150,000 clones, about nine tenths of them seen only once. The germline V gene has CDR1 MRHNA and CDR2 SNTAGT. Between the trimmed V and J ends, which lost 0 bases and 5 bases, there was a span of 9 bases. The CDR3 consists of 14 residues. The clonotype was recovered from a man of 80 years or more with acute or convalescent COVID-19. Sequencing was performed on peripheral blood. The rearrangement joins TRBV6-4 to TRBJ2-3; D may be TRBD2 (5 bases). CDR3 nucleotides: TGTGCCAGCAGTGACTCACCGGGGATAGATACGCAGTATTTT. Its translation: CASSDSPGIDTQYF.